A selection of T cell receptor beta chains follows, all from one sample in a study of Graves' ophthalmopathy and Graves' hyperthyroidism. TCRdb re-derived calls from the multiplex PCR reads in MiXCR, one entry per CDR3 protein. The sample holds hundreds of thousands of distinct CDR3 sequences, 35% to 50% seen once. Sequences were obtained from peripheral blood. Receptors were obtained from an adult man with Graves' ophthalmopathy. Both conserved end residues are part of each CDR3. Each record gives: J gene, clone size, V gene, D gene, CDR3 DNA, CDR3 protein. A D gene is named only where the DNA matches it firmly. Where a row states a size, it is once, few, many or the class of an expanded clone; other rows omit it.

TRBJ1-1	many	TRBV7-9	TRBD1	TGTGCCAGCAGCGCTAAGGGACAGGACAAGAACACTGAAGCTTTCTTT	CASSAKGQDKNTEAFF
TRBJ1-2	.	TRBV20-1	.	TGCAGTGCTAGGGTCAGGGACACCGGGGGGACTTATGGCTACACCTTC	CSARVRDTGGTYGYTF
TRBJ1-5	many	TRBV20-1	TRBD1	TGCAGTGCTAGAGATGCACAGGGGGCAGGACAGCCCCAGCATTTT	CSARDAQGAGQPQHF
TRBJ2-7	few	TRBV6-1	.	TGTGCCAGCAGTGAAGCGCACACCAGCTACGAGCAGTACTTC	CASSEAHTSYEQYF
TRBJ1-4	many	TRBV12-3/TRBV12-4	.	TGTGCCAGCAGCCCCGACAGGTCCCCGACGGAAAAACTGTTTTTT	CASSPDRSPTEKLFF
TRBJ2-7	many	TRBV29-1	.	TGCAGCGTTGTCCAGGGAAGTCTCTCCTACGAGCAGTACTTC	CSVVQGSLSYEQYF
TRBJ1-2	few	TRBV7-9	TRBD1	TGTGCCAGCAGCCCCACAGGACAGGGAAACTATGGCTACACCTTC	CASSPTGQGNYGYTF
TRBJ1-2	many	TRBV20-1	.	TGCAGTGCTAGGGGCGCGGAGACCTATGGCTACACCTTC	CSARGAETYGYTF
TRBJ1-6	once	TRBV20-1	TRBD1	TGCAGTGCTCAACAGGGACAGGATTCACCCCTCCACTTT	CSAQQGQDSPLHF
TRBJ2-7	few	TRBV29-1	.	TGCAGCTTGAGTGCGGGGAACCTCTACGAGCAGTACTTC	CSLSAGNLYEQYF
TRBJ2-5	few	TRBV6-5	.	TGTGCCAGCAGTAGGGGTTATGCGGGGAGCCAAGAGACCCAGTACTTC	CASSRGYAGSQETQYF
TRBJ2-2	many	TRBV19	.	TGTGCCAGTAGTATACCCCCGGATAACACCGGGGAGCTGTTTTTT	CASSIPPDNTGELFF
TRBJ1-2	.	TRBV29-1	.	TGCAGGCGGACCGGGACGGGCTATGGCTACACCTTC	CRRTGTGYGYTF
TRBJ1-2	.	TRBV6-5	.	TGTGCCAGCAGTTCCTCCCCGGACGGCGTCTATGGCTACACCTTC	CASSSSPDGVYGYTF
TRBJ2-2	.	TRBV29-1	TRBD2	TGCAGCGTTGGACTAGCGGGAGGGGAGCTGTTTTTT	CSVGLAGGELFF
TRBJ2-7	.	TRBV20-1	TRBD2	TGCAGTGCTGGAGATCTCGGGACTAGCGGCTACGAGCAGTACTTC	CSAGDLGTSGYEQYF
TRBJ1-4	.	TRBV20-1	.	TGCAGTGCTAGAGTAGCGGGGACCGCGGAAAAACTGTTTTTT	CSARVAGTAEKLFF
TRBJ2-2	.	TRBV24-1	.	TGTGCCACCAGTGGGGCAGCGAACACCGGGGAGCTGTTTTTT	CATSGAANTGELFF
TRBJ1-1	.	TRBV20-1	.	TGCAGTGCTAGATACTCGGCTGAAGCTTTCTTT	CSARYSAEAFF
TRBJ1-5	many	TRBV20-1	.	TGCAGTGCAACGGTCATGGGCCCCCAAAATCAGCCCCAGCATTTT	CSATVMGPQNQPQHF
TRBJ2-7	.	TRBV7-9	TRBD2	TGTGCCAGCAGCTTAGCGTTTAGCGGGAATTACGAGCAGTACTTC	CASSLAFSGNYEQYF
TRBJ1-1	many	TRBV4-2	.	TGTGCCAGCAGCCAAATACAGGGTGGTCTGAACACTGAAGCTTTCTTT	CASSQIQGGLNTEAFF
TRBJ2-7	.	TRBV5-1	.	TGCGCCAGCAGGGGGACAGCGGGAGAAAGCTACGAGCAGTACTTC	CASRGTAGESYEQYF
TRBJ2-6	.	TRBV2	.	TGTGCCAGCAGTGAAGCGGAGGGACAGGGGGCCAACGTCCTGACTTTC	CASSEAEGQGANVLTF
TRBJ2-7	many	TRBV4-3	.	TGCGCCAGCAGCCCGACCCAGGGCACCGAGCAGTACTTC	CASSPTQGTEQYF
TRBJ2-5	.	TRBV25-1	TRBD1	TGTGCCAGCAGTTCACTAGGGGACAGCCAAGGGACCCAGTACTTC	CASSSLGDSQGTQYF
TRBJ1-3	once	TRBV11-3	.	TGTGCCAGCAGCTCAGCGGGAGTGGACACCATATATTTT	CASSSAGVDTIYF
TRBJ2-2	.	TRBV2	TRBD1	TGTGCCAGCAGGGGACAGGGGCCTCGCACCGGGGAGCTGTTTTTT	CASRGQGPRTGELFF
TRBJ1-3	.	TRBV11-2	.	TGTGCCAGCGGCTTAACGCCCACAGGGTACGGAAACACCATATATTTT	CASGLTPTGYGNTIYF
TRBJ2-7	.	TRBV7-2	.	TGTGCCAGCAGCTTAGGTTCAGAGGACGAGCAGTACTTC	CASSLGSEDEQYF
TRBJ2-7	many	TRBV7-9	.	TGTGCCAGCAGCGGCGGGGACCGTGTCGAGCAGTACTTC	CASSGGDRVEQYF
TRBJ2-7	few	TRBV15	TRBD2	TGTGCCACCAGCAGAGATCGGCTAGCGGGGGGGTACGAGCAGTACTTC	CATSRDRLAGGYEQYF
TRBJ2-5	few	TRBV20-1	.	TGCAGTGCTAGAGATGAGGATGGGCGAATTGGCCAACAAGAGACCCAGTACTTC	CSARDEDGRIGQQETQYF
TRBJ1-2	.	TRBV6-2/TRBV6-3	.	TGTGCCAGCAGTTCGGGGATAGGCCTTGGCTACACCTTC	CASSSGIGLGYTF
TRBJ1-3	.	TRBV7-2	TRBD1	TGTGCCAGCAGCTCCTCGACAGGGGGGAGAAACACCATATATTTT	CASSSSTGGRNTIYF